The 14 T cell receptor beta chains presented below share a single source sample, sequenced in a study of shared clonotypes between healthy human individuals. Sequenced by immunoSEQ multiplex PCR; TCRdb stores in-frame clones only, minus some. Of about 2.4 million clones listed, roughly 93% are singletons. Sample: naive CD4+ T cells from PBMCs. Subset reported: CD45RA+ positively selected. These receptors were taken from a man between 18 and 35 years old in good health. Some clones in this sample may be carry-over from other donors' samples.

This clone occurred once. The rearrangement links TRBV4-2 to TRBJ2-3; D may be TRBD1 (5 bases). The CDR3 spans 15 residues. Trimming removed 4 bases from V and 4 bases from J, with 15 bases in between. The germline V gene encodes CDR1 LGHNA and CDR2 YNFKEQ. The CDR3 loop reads CASSLLGRVADTQYF. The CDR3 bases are TGTGCCAGCAGCCTCTTAGGCAGGGTGGCAGATACGCAGTATTTT.

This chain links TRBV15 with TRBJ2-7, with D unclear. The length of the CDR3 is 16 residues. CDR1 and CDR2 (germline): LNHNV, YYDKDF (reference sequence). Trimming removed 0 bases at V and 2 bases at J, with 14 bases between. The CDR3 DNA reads TGTGCCACCAGCAGAGATCTGGTAGTATCCCCCTACGAGCAGTACTTC. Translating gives CATSRDLVVSPYEQYF.

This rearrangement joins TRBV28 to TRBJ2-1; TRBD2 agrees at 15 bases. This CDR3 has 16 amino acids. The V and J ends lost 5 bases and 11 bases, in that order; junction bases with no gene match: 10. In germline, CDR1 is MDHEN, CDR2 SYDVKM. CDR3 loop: CASSPPGLAGGSQQFF. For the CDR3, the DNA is TGTGCCAGCAGTCCGCCGGGACTAGCGGGAGGTTCACAGCAGTTCTTC.

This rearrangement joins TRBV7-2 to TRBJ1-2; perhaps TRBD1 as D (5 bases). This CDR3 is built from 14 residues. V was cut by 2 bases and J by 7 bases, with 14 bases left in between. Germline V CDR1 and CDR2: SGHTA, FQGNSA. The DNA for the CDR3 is TGTGCCAGCAGCTTAACCCAAGGGGAGGCTGGCTACACCTTC. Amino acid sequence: CASSLTQGEAGYTF.

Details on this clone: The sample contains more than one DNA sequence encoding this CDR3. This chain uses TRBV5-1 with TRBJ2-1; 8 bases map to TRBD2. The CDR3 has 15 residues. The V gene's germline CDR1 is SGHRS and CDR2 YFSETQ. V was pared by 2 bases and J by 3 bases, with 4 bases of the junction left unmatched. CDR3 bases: TGCGCCAGCAGCTTCTTAGCGGGACGCTACAATGAGCAGTTCTTC. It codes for CASSFLAGRYNEQFF.

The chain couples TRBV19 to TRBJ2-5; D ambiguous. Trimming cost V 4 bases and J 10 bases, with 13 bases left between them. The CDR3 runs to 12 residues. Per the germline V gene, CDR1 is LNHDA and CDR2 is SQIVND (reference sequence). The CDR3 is CASSNGAVVQYF. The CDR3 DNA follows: TGTGCCAGTAGTAATGGTGCGGTGGTCCAGTACTTC.

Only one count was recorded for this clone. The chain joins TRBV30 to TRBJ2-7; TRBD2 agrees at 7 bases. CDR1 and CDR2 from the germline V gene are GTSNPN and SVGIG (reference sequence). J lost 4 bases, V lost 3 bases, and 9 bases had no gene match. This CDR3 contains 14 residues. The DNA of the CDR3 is TGTGCCTGGAGCCAGCGGGGAGGGTTTTACGAGCAGTACTTC. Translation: CAWSQRGGFYEQYF.

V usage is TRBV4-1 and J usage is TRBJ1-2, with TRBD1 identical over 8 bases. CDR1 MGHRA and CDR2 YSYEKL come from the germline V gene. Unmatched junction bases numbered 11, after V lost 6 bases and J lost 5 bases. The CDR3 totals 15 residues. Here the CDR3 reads CASRRPAGGRYGYTF. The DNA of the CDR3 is TGCGCCAGCAGACGTCCAGCAGGGGGCAGATATGGCTACACCTTC.

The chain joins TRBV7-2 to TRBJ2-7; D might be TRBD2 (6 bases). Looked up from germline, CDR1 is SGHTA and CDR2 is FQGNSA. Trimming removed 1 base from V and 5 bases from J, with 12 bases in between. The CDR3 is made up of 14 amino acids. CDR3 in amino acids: CASSLDPGRNEQYF. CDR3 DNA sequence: TGTGCCAGCAGCTTAGATCCAGGGAGGAACGAGCAGTACTTC.

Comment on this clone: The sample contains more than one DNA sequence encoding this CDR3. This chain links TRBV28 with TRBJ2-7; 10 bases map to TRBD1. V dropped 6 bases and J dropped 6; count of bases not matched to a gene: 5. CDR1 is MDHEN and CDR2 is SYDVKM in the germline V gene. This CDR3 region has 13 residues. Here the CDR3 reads CASRPGQGGEQYF. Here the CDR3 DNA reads TGTGCCAGCAGACCTGGACAGGGGGGCGAGCAGTACTTC.

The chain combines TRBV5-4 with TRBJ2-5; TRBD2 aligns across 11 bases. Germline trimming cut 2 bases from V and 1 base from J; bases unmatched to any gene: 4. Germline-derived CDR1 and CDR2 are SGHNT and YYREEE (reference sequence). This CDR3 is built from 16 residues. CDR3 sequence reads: CASSFRLAGGQETQYF. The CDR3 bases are TGTGCCAGCAGCTTCCGGCTAGCGGGAGGCCAAGAGACCCAGTACTTC.

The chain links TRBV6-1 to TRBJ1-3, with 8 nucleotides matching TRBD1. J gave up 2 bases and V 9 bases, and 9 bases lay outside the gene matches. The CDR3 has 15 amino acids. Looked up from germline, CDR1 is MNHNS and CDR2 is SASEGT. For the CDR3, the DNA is TGTGCCAGTAATCAGGGGGCGAGAGCTGGAAACACCATATATTTT. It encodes CASNQGARAGNTIYF.

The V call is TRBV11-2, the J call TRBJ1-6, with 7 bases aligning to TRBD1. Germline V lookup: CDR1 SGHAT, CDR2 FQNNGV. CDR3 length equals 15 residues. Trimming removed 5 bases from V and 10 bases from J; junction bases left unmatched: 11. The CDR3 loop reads CASSQLQGTRSPLHF. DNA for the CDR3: TGTGCCAGCAGCCAGTTACAGGGGACTAGATCACCCCTCCACTTT.

The DNA for the CDR3 is TGTGCCAGTAGCCCGAACCACAGGGGGCTCGGAAACACCATATATTTT. This encodes CASSPNHRGLGNTIYF. This chain links TRBV19 with TRBJ1-3; 9 bases fit TRBD1. CDR3 size: 16 residues. J gave up 4 bases and V 6 bases, and 10 bases lay outside the gene matches. Germline CDR1 and CDR2: LNHDA and SQIVND (reference sequence).